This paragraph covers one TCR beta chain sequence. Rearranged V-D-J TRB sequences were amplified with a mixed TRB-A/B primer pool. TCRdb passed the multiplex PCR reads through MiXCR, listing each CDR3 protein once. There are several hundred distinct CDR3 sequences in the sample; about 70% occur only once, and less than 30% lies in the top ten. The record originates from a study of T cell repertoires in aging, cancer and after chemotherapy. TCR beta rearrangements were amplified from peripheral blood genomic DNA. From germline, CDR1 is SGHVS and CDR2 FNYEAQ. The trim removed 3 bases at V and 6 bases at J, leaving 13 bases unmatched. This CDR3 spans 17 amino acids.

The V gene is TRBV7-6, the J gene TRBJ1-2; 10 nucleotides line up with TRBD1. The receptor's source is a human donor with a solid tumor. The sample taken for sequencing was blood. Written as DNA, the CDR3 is TGTGCCAGCAGCTTCCGGGACAGGGGCCTGCAACCTAATGGCTACACCTTC. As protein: CASSFRDRGLQPNGYTF.